This record covers a single T cell receptor beta chain. Its target is not known. The germline V and J ends were trimmed by 0 bases and 5 bases, with 17 bases remaining between them. In germline, CDR1 is SGDLS, CDR2 YYNGEE. This CDR3 has 16 amino acids. The data were taken from a study of graft-versus-host responses after intestinal transplantation. Study-level findings and limits: Researchers found peak circulating GvH clone levels linked to early post-transplant HvG declines.

TCRdb keeps only in-frame clones here, not all; method: immunoSEQ multiplex PCR. The data contain about 97,000 clones, 75% to 95% of them singletons. The sample in question was PBMCs, obtained about 450 days after intestinal transplant. This TCR was recovered from a human patient who received an intestinal transplant, so some T cells may come from the graft donor. The chain links TRBV9 to TRBJ1-1; a weak D match, TRBD1 (5 bases). This chain's CDR3 is CASSVGGGGGGTEAFF. CDR3 nucleotides: TGTGCCAGCAGCGTAGGTGGGGGAGGTGGTGGAACTGAAGCTTTCTTT.